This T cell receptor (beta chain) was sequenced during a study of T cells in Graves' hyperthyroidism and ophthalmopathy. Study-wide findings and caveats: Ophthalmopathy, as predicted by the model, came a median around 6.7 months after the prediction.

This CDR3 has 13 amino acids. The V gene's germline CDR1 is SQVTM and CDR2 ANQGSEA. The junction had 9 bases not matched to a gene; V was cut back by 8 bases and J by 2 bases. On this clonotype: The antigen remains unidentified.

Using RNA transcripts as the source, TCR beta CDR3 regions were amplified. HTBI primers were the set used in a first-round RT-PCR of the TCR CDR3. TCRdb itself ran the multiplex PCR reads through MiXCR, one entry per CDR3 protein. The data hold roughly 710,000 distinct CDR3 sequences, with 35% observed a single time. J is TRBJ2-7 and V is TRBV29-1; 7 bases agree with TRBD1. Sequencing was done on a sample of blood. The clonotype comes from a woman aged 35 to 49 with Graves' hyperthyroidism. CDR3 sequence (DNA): TGCAGCCAAACAGGGGCGATGGCCTACGAGCAGTACTTC. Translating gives CSQTGAMAYEQYF.